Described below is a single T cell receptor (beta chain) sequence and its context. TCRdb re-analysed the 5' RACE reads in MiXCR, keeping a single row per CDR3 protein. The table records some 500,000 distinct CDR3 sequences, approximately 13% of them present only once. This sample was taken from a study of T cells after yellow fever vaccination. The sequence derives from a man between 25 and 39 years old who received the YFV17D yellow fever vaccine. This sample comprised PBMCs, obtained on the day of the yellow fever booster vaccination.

The CDR3 sequence is CASSEPSTGRGSPQHF. CDR3 sequence (DNA): TGTGCCAGCAGTGAACCGTCGACAGGGAGGGGGAGTCCCCAGCATTTT. This chain connects TRBV6-1 to TRBJ1-5, with 7 bases lining up with TRBD1. V gave up 2 bases and J gave up 10 bases; unmatched junction bases: 14. The CDR3 sequence is 16 residues long. Germline lookup yields CDR1 MNHNS and CDR2 SASEGT.